These T cell receptor beta chains were read from a single sample in a study of metastatic and nonmetastatic thyroid tumors. TCRdb reprocessed the PCR reads using MiXCR. The table lists some 3,000 clones, about 38% of them singletons, with roughly 21% in the top ten. Source material: tumor tissue. The receptor set was obtained from a female donor with papillary thyroid cancer or a benign thyroid nodule (not recorded which). Some clones in this sample may be carry-over from other donors' samples. Both conserved end residues are part of each CDR3. D genes are given only for firm matches. Clone size appears in some rows only: once, few, many, or a class for an expanded clone.

j_gene: TRBJ1-4; v_gene: TRBV5-4; abundance: large; d_gene: NA; CDR3aa: CASSLRDTNEKLFF; CDR3nt: TGTGCCAGCAGCTTGAGGGACACTAATGAAAAACTGTTTTTT
j_gene: TRBJ2-2; v_gene: TRBV19; abundance: few; d_gene: NA; CDR3aa: CASSWMNTGELFF; CDR3nt: TGTGCCAGTTCTTGGATGAACACCGGGGAGCTGTTTTTT
j_gene: TRBJ1-1; v_gene: TRBV7-9; abundance: NA; d_gene: NA; CDR3aa: CASSARTESLAFF; CDR3nt: TGTGCCAGCAGCGCCCGGACGGAATCGCTAGCTTTCTTT
j_gene: TRBJ1-1; v_gene: TRBV7-2; abundance: few; d_gene: TRBD1; CDR3aa: CASSPDRGSEAFF; CDR3nt: TGTGCCAGCAGCCCCGACAGGGGATCTGAAGCTTTCTTT
j_gene: TRBJ1-6; v_gene: TRBV7-9; abundance: NA; d_gene: NA; CDR3aa: CASSRGTWPSPLHF; CDR3nt: TGTGCCAGCAGCCGAGGGACATGGCCTTCACCCCTCCACTTT
j_gene: TRBJ1-4; v_gene: TRBV3-1; abundance: NA; d_gene: NA; CDR3aa: CASSPQDVGAEREKLFF; CDR3nt: TGTGCCAGCAGCCCACAAGATGTGGGTGCGGAGAGGGAAAAACTGTTTTTT
j_gene: TRBJ2-1; v_gene: TRBV12-3/TRBV12-4; abundance: NA; d_gene: NA; CDR3aa: CASNIGRYNEQFF; CDR3nt: TGTGCCAGCAATATTGGGCGGTACAATGAGCAGTTCTTC
j_gene: TRBJ2-7; v_gene: TRBV30; abundance: NA; d_gene: NA; CDR3aa: CAWSGDSLEQYF; CDR3nt: TGTGCCTGGTCGGGAGACTCCTTGGAGCAGTACTTC
j_gene: TRBJ2-5; v_gene: TRBV7-7; abundance: NA; d_gene: TRBD2; CDR3aa: CASSFELAETQYF; CDR3nt: TGTGCTAGCAGCTTCGAACTAGCGGAAACCCAGTACTTC
j_gene: TRBJ1-1; v_gene: TRBV5-1; abundance: NA; d_gene: TRBD1; CDR3aa: CASSSLQGMNTEAFF; CDR3nt: TGCGCCAGCAGCTCCTTACAGGGGATGAACACTGAAGCTTTCTTT
j_gene: TRBJ2-5; v_gene: TRBV6-2/TRBV6-3; abundance: few; d_gene: NA; CDR3aa: CASSYDPNSGQETQYF; CDR3nt: TGTGCCAGCAGTTACGACCCCAACTCCGGGCAAGAGACCCAGTACTTC
j_gene: TRBJ2-1; v_gene: TRBV20-1; abundance: NA; d_gene: TRBD2; CDR3aa: CSARDPIGRAAGEEQFF; CDR3nt: TGCAGTGCTAGAGATCCGATTGGCCGGGCCGCGGGAGAAGAGCAGTTCTTC
j_gene: TRBJ2-7; v_gene: TRBV30; abundance: NA; d_gene: NA; CDR3aa: CAWSVKQYEQYF; CDR3nt: TGTGCCTGGAGTGTCAAACAATACGAGCAGTACTTC
j_gene: TRBJ1-3; v_gene: TRBV5-1; abundance: NA; d_gene: TRBD1; CDR3aa: CASKGQTGSLGNTIYF; CDR3nt: TGCGCCAGCAAGGGACAGACCGGCTCTCTTGGAAACACCATATATTTT
j_gene: TRBJ2-2; v_gene: TRBV19; abundance: NA; d_gene: NA; CDR3aa: CASSPRRRQVSFNTGELFF; CDR3nt: TGTGCCAGTAGTCCACGGCGGCGACAGGTGTCTTTTAACACCGGGGAGCTGTTTTTT
j_gene: TRBJ1-2; v_gene: TRBV28; abundance: NA; d_gene: NA; CDR3aa: CASSLRLGGYTF; CDR3nt: TGTGCCAGCAGTTTGAGATTGGGCGGCTACACCTTC
j_gene: TRBJ1-4; v_gene: TRBV4-2; abundance: NA; d_gene: NA; CDR3aa: CASRTGVQFNEKLFF; CDR3nt: TGTGCCAGCAGAACAGGTGTACAGTTTAATGAAAAACTGTTTTTT
j_gene: TRBJ2-3; v_gene: TRBV27; abundance: few; d_gene: NA; CDR3aa: CASSSVGFTDTQYF; CDR3nt: TGTGCCAGCAGTTCGGTCGGGTTCACAGATACGCAGTATTTT
j_gene: TRBJ1-1; v_gene: TRBV6-5; abundance: few; d_gene: NA; CDR3aa: CASSSGVEAFF; CDR3nt: TGTGCCAGCAGTTCTGGGGTTGAAGCTTTCTTT
j_gene: TRBJ1-3; v_gene: TRBV5-6; abundance: NA; d_gene: NA; CDR3aa: CASSLGLSGNTIYF; CDR3nt: TGTGCCAGCAGCTTGGGGCTCTCTGGAAACACCATATATTTT
j_gene: TRBJ2-7; v_gene: TRBV20-1; abundance: NA; d_gene: TRBD2; CDR3aa: CSAHEREGGGEQYF; CDR3nt: TGCAGTGCCCACGAGCGGGAGGGGGGAGGAGAGCAGTACTTC
j_gene: TRBJ2-1; v_gene: TRBV4-3; abundance: large; d_gene: NA; CDR3aa: CASSQDWRDHEQFF; CDR3nt: TGCGCCAGCAGCCAAGATTGGCGGGATCATGAGCAGTTCTTC
j_gene: TRBJ2-7; v_gene: TRBV7-2; abundance: NA; d_gene: TRBD2; CDR3aa: CASSLGGGAYEQYF; CDR3nt: TGTGCCAGCAGCTTAGGCGGGGGGGCCTACGAGCAGTACTTC
j_gene: TRBJ2-7; v_gene: TRBV6-6; abundance: NA; d_gene: TRBD2; CDR3aa: CASSYSQRTSGRHEQYF; CDR3nt: TGTGCCAGCAGTTACTCTCAAAGGACTAGCGGGAGACACGAGCAGTACTTC
j_gene: TRBJ1-5; v_gene: TRBV19; abundance: few; d_gene: TRBD1; CDR3aa: CASSELQGDEPQHF; CDR3nt: TGTGCCAGTAGTGAACTACAGGGGGACGAGCCCCAGCATTTT
j_gene: TRBJ1-3; v_gene: TRBV6-1; abundance: NA; d_gene: NA; CDR3aa: CASSESRIGNTIYF; CDR3nt: TGTGCCAGCAGTGAATCGAGGATCGGAAACACCATATATTTT
j_gene: TRBJ2-7; v_gene: TRBV27; abundance: few; d_gene: TRBD1; CDR3aa: CASSLTTGTVYEQYF; CDR3nt: TGTGCCAGCAGTTTAACGACAGGGACGGTTTACGAGCAGTACTTC
j_gene: TRBJ2-6; v_gene: TRBV30; abundance: NA; d_gene: NA; CDR3aa: CAWIGVYSGANVLTF; CDR3nt: TGTGCCTGGATTGGTGTTTACTCTGGGGCCAACGTCCTGACTTTC
j_gene: TRBJ1-3; v_gene: TRBV7-6; abundance: few; d_gene: NA; CDR3aa: CASSLFTLPRNTIYF; CDR3nt: TGTGCCAGCAGCTTATTCACGCTGCCTAGAAACACCATATATTTT
j_gene: TRBJ1-2; v_gene: TRBV28; abundance: few; d_gene: TRBD1; CDR3aa: CASSLRTGEYYGYTF; CDR3nt: TGTGCCAGCAGTCTCAGGACAGGGGAATATTATGGCTACACCTTC
j_gene: TRBJ2-1; v_gene: TRBV2; abundance: few; d_gene: NA; CDR3aa: CASRPSGSSSYNEQFF; CDR3nt: TGTGCCAGCAGACCCAGCGGCTCCAGCTCCTACAATGAGCAGTTCTTC
j_gene: TRBJ2-5; v_gene: TRBV5-4; abundance: medium-sized; d_gene: TRBD2; CDR3aa: CASSNNYPGGETQYF; CDR3nt: TGTGCCAGCAGCAACAACTATCCCGGGGGGGAGACCCAGTACTTC
j_gene: TRBJ2-3; v_gene: TRBV6-1; abundance: few; d_gene: TRBD2; CDR3aa: CASSEGRGGWSTDTQYF; CDR3nt: TGTGCCAGCAGTGAAGGCCGGGGGGGATGGAGCACAGATACGCAGTATTTT
j_gene: TRBJ1-3; v_gene: TRBV19; abundance: NA; d_gene: NA; CDR3aa: CASSRTVEGNTIYF; CDR3nt: TGTGCCAGTAGCCGGACAGTGGAGGGTAACACCATATATTTT
j_gene: TRBJ2-7; v_gene: TRBV4-3; abundance: hyperexpanded; d_gene: NA; CDR3aa: CASSQDLGGTSQQYF; CDR3nt: TGCGCCAGCAGCCAAGATCTGGGCGGGACCTCCCAGCAGTACTTC
j_gene: TRBJ2-7; v_gene: TRBV20-1; abundance: NA; d_gene: TRBD2; CDR3aa: CSARTGGYEQYF; CDR3nt: TGCAGTGCTAGGACGGGGGGCTACGAGCAGTACTTC
j_gene: TRBJ1-1; v_gene: TRBV6-1; abundance: few; d_gene: TRBD1; CDR3aa: CASSATGDTEAFF; CDR3nt: TGTGCCAGCAGTGCTACAGGGGACACTGAAGCTTTCTTT
j_gene: TRBJ2-4; v_gene: TRBV7-3; abundance: NA; d_gene: NA; CDR3aa: CASSPRVGRGVF; CDR3nt: TGTGCCAGCAGCCCCCGCGTCGGTAGGGGGGTCTTC
j_gene: TRBJ1-6; v_gene: TRBV5-1; abundance: NA; d_gene: NA; CDR3aa: CASSLIEAGDSPLHF; CDR3nt: TGCGCCAGCAGCTTGATTGAGGCAGGTGATTCACCCCTCCACTTT
j_gene: TRBJ2-7; v_gene: TRBV12-3/TRBV12-4; abundance: many; d_gene: NA; CDR3aa: CASSLAGRVSYEQYF; CDR3nt: TGTGCCAGCAGTTTAGCCGGACGGGTGTCCTACGAGCAGTACTTC
j_gene: TRBJ2-5; v_gene: TRBV18; abundance: NA; d_gene: NA; CDR3aa: CASSRETQYF; CDR3nt: TGTGCCAGCTCTCGGGAGACCCAGTACTTC
j_gene: TRBJ1-3; v_gene: TRBV19; abundance: large; d_gene: NA; CDR3aa: CASNKGQGNTIYF; CDR3nt: TGTGCCAGTAATAAGGGGCAAGGAAACACCATATATTTT
j_gene: TRBJ1-1; v_gene: TRBV25-1; abundance: NA; d_gene: TRBD1; CDR3aa: CASSDRDRAQRAFF; CDR3nt: TGTGCCAGCAGTGACCGTGACAGGGCTCAACGAGCTTTCTTT